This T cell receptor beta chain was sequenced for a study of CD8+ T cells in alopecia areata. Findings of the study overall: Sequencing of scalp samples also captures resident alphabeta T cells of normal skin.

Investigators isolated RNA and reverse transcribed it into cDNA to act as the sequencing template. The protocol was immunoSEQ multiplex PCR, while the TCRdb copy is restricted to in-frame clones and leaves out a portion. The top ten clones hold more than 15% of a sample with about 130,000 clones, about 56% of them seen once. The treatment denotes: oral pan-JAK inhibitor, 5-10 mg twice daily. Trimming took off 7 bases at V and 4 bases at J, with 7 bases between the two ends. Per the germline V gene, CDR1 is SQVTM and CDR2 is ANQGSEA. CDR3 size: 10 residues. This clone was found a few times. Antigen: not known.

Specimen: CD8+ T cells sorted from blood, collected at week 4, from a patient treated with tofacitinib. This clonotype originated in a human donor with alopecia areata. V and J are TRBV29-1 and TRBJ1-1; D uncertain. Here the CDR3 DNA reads TGCAGCGCCGAAGGCACTGAAGCTTTCTTT. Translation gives CSAEGTEAFF.